A selection of T cell receptor beta chains follows, all from one sample in a study of human T cells and chemical hapten exposure. TCRdb recomputed calls from the RACE reads with MiXCR, one row per CDR3 protein. The sample contains roughly 50,000 distinct CDR3 sequences, around 10% of which appear only once. The sequenced sample was whole blood, obtained in connection with sensitization to the hapten diphenylcyclopropenone (DPC). These receptors all stem from a man aged 35-49 years with alopecia areata. Some clones in this sample may be carry-over from other donors' samples. CDR3s include the opening cysteine and the closing phenylalanine or tryptophan. D genes are given only for firm matches. Where a row states a size, it is once, few, many or the class of an expanded clone; other rows omit it.

J	D	size	V	CDR3	DNA
TRBJ2-3	TRBD2	many	TRBV19	CASSIGGSVADTQYF	TGTGCCAGTAGTATCGGGGGGAGCGTGGCAGATACGCAGTATTTT
TRBJ2-5	-	-	TRBV7-9	CASSLVAVQETQYF	TGTGCCAGCAGCTTGGTGGCAGTTCAAGAGACCCAGTACTTC
TRBJ1-4	-	many	TRBV6-6	CASSPRQFNEKLFF	TGTGCCAGCAGTCCTAGACAGTTTAATGAAAAACTGTTTTTT
TRBJ1-5	-	-	TRBV28	CASSSPPGLHQPQHF	TGTGCCAGCAGTTCCCCGCCGGGACTTCATCAGCCCCAGCATTTT
TRBJ2-1	-	few	TRBV2	CASSYRAGTGYEQFF	TGTGCCAGCAGTTACAGGGCCGGGACGGGCTATGAGCAGTTCTTC
TRBJ2-2	-	few	TRBV24-1	CATRSLAGTGELFF	TGTGCCACCAGAAGCCTGGCGGGTACCGGGGAGCTGTTTTTT
TRBJ2-4	-	-	TRBV28	CASSFHGTTLQYF	TGTGCCAGCAGTTTCCACGGGACAACACTTCAGTACTTC
TRBJ2-7	TRBD1	few	TRBV30	CAWDPGQGRGIEQYF	TGTGCCTGGGACCCTGGACAGGGGAGAGGAATCGAGCAGTACTTC
TRBJ2-7	-	many	TRBV11-1	CASSPWDNSYEQYF	TGTGCCAGCAGCCCCTGGGACAACTCCTACGAGCAGTACTTC
TRBJ1-1	-	-	TRBV21-1	CASSPPRVSSTEAFF	TGTGCCAGCAGCCCGCCAAGGGTTAGTAGCACTGAAGCTTTCTTT
TRBJ2-3	-	-	TRBV29-1	CSVLNVDTQYF	TGCAGCGTTTTAAATGTAGATACGCAGTATTTT
TRBJ2-7	-	many	TRBV4-1	CASSQDLNYEQYF	TGCGCCAGCAGCCAAGATTTGAACTACGAGCAGTACTTC
TRBJ2-7	-	many	TRBV3-1	CASSQDVGTLYEQYF	TGTGCCAGCAGCCAAGATGTAGGGACCCTCTACGAGCAGTACTTC
TRBJ2-7	TRBD2	many	TRBV19	CASSKGLENYEQYF	TGTGCCAGTAGTAAGGGACTAGAGAACTACGAGCAGTACTTC
TRBJ2-7	-	-	TRBV9	CASSVVGGTASEQYF	TGTGCCAGCAGCGTAGTAGGGGGGACTGCTAGCGAGCAGTACTTC
TRBJ2-2	-	many	TRBV29-1	CSGLEDSNTGELFF	TGCAGCGGGCTAGAAGATTCTAACACCGGGGAGCTGTTTTTT
TRBJ2-7	-	-	TRBV12-3/TRBV12-4	CASRPGSAASYEQYF	TGTGCCAGCAGACCAGGAAGTGCCGCCTCCTACGAGCAGTACTTC
TRBJ2-7	-	many	TRBV15	CATSRFPGGSYEQYF	TGTGCCACCAGCAGATTCCCCGGAGGGAGTTACGAGCAGTACTTC
TRBJ2-4	-	many	TRBV28	CASSLGPRGSRAKNIQYF	TGTGCCAGCAGTTTAGGCCCCCGGGGGAGTAGAGCCAAAAACATTCAGTACTTC
TRBJ2-4	-	few	TRBV28	CASSPPSRAKNIQYF	TGTGCCAGCAGTCCCCCCAGCCGTGCCAAAAACATTCAGTACTTC
TRBJ1-1	-	-	TRBV7-3	CASRPGNMNTEAFF	TGTGCCAGCAGGCCGGGGAACATGAACACTGAAGCTTTCTTT
TRBJ1-1	-	many	TRBV27	CASSLNTLNTEAFF	TGTGCCAGCAGTTTAAACACCTTGAACACTGAAGCTTTCTTT
TRBJ2-3	TRBD2	-	TRBV20-1	CSASEELATDTQYF	TGCAGTGCTAGCGAGGAACTAGCGACAGATACGCAGTATTTT
TRBJ1-4	-	many	TRBV19	CASRPGPRGVEKLFF	TGTGCCAGTAGACCCGGACCCCGAGGCGTTGAAAAACTGTTTTTT
TRBJ2-2	-	many	TRBV12-3/TRBV12-4	CASSLLAPNTGELFF	TGTGCCAGCAGTTTACTAGCCCCGAACACCGGGGAGCTGTTTTTT
TRBJ2-7	TRBD1	-	TRBV6-6	CASSPTLNSGTGGYEQYF	TGTGCCAGCAGCCCAACTTTAAATTCCGGGACAGGGGGGTACGAGCAGTACTTC
TRBJ1-2	TRBD1	-	TRBV6-5	CASNEGTDFTRRTF	TGTGCCAGCAACGAGGGGACAGACTTTACGAGGAGGACCTTC
TRBJ2-3	-	-	TRBV5-5	CASSPLSTGETQYF	TGTGCCAGCAGCCCCCTAAGTACGGGTGAGACGCAGTATTTT
TRBJ1-5	TRBD1	many	TRBV6-6	CASTGGTGKNQPQHF	TGTGCCAGCACCGGGGGGACAGGAAAAAATCAGCCCCAGCATTTT
TRBJ2-1	TRBD2	few	TRBV28	CASTRREGSFVRFF	TGTGCCAGCACCCGACGGGAGGGTAGTTTTGTACGGTTCTTC
TRBJ2-1	-	-	TRBV7-9	CASSLEAAFNEQFF	TGTGCCAGCAGCTTAGAGGCGGCCTTCAATGAGCAGTTCTTC
TRBJ2-3	-	many	TRBV7-6	CASSFETFTDTQYF	TGTGCCAGCAGCTTCGAAACCTTCACAGATACGCAGTATTTT
TRBJ1-1	-	few	TRBV29-1	CSAMGLQGAEAFF	TGCAGCGCCATGGGACTCCAGGGCGCTGAAGCTTTCTTT
TRBJ2-5	TRBD2	many	TRBV5-4	CASSLVLAGGRETQYF	TGTGCCAGCAGCTTGGTTCTAGCGGGAGGTAGAGAGACCCAGTACTTC
TRBJ1-1	-	many	TRBV28	CASSRRGGNTEAFF	TGTGCCAGCAGTCGCAGGGGCGGGAACACTGAAGCTTTCTTT
TRBJ2-2	-	few	TRBV28	CASRHTGELFF	TGTGCCAGCAGACACACCGGGGAGCTGTTTTTT
TRBJ2-2	TRBD2	many	TRBV27	CASSWGLAGGPTGELFF	TGTGCCAGCAGCTGGGGACTAGCGGGAGGGCCCACCGGGGAGCTGTTTTTT
TRBJ2-1	-	many	TRBV6-6	CASTMGDPNEQFF	TGTGCCAGCACCATGGGGGACCCCAATGAGCAGTTCTTC
TRBJ2-2	TRBD2	few	TRBV11-3	CASSLATSLAGGIGELFF	TGTGCCAGCAGCTTAGCTACTTCGCTAGCGGGAGGGATCGGGGAGCTGTTTTTT
TRBJ2-2	-	many	TRBV6-5	CASSYADYTYTGELFF	TGTGCCAGCAGTTACGCAGACTACACTTACACCGGGGAGCTGTTTTTT